The table lists the clone carrying this T cell receptor beta chain with a count of one. No antigen is known for it. From the reads, TCRdb called clonotypes with MiXCR, one entry per CDR3 protein. The table records about a million distinct CDR3 sequences, approximately 32% of them present only once. The sample is drawn from a study of T cell repertoires in cytomegalovirus infection. Study details: It was recently identified HLA-C-restricted and well-studied HLA-B-restricted CMV epitopes that the study used. Both a matching HLA type and CMV infection were indicated by public TCR beta signatures. General observations from the study: Dominating the ex vivo response were HLA-C-restricted CMV-specific TCR beta clonotypes.

The length of the CDR3 is 13 residues. Trimming removed 6 bases at V and 7 bases at J, with 15 bases between. Germline lookup yields CDR1 MRHNA and CDR2 SNTAGT. V gene TRBV6-4 combines with J gene TRBJ1-1; TRBD1 might be the D (5 bases). The receptor was isolated from a human donor in good health (CMV status not recorded). Some clones in this sample may be carry-over from other donors' samples. The sequencing here drew on cultured CD8+ T cells from PBMCs, taken from culture after CMV antigen stimulation. CDR3 DNA sequence: TGTGCCAGCAGCCCACGGGGCATCTATGAAGCTTTCTTT. This sequence encodes CASSPRGIYEAFF.